The entry below gives a single T cell receptor (beta chain) sequence along with its context. The entry originates in a study of cytomegalovirus exposure and HLA in healthy donors. Study summary: An analysis done earlier identified around 100 million unique TCR beta sequences from around 180 million T cells.

13 Jbeta primers and 60 Vbeta primers were used for the PCR. The method was immunoSEQ multiplex PCR; TCRdb's version includes in-frame clones alone and lacks a portion of them. The sample yields 120,000 or so clones, roughly 71% seen once. Specimen: PBMCs. The source is a woman aged 35 to 49 in good health and CMV-seropositive.

In DNA, the CDR3 is TGTGCCAGCAGCGGAACACCCGGGTTAACTAATGAAAAACTGTTTTTT. Its protein product is CASSGTPGLTNEKLFF. V and J are TRBV9 and TRBJ1-4; D gene ambiguous. V was trimmed by 3 bases and J by 1 base, leaving 13 bases between them. The CDR3 contains 16 residues. Germline CDR1 and CDR2: SGDLS and YYNGEE. Combining the CDR3 with reference TRBV9 and TRBJ1-4 gives the whole variable domain DSGVTQTPKHLITATGQRVTLRCSPRSGDLSVYWYQQSLDQGLQFLIQYYNGEERAKGNILERFSAQQFPDLHSELNLSSLELGDSALYFCASSGTPGLTNEKLFFGSGTQLSVL.